The 25 T cell receptor beta chains listed next were all sequenced from one sample in a study of T cell changes during pregnancy in multiple sclerosis. The assay was immunoSEQ multiplex PCR, and TCRdb's table has in-frame clones only and misses some. The data show 91,000 or so clones, about 92% seen once. Source: peripheral blood, taken after pregnancy. These receptors all stem from a female donor with multiple sclerosis, enrolled in a pregnancy study.

The genes are TRBV19 and TRBJ1-2; 10 bases fit TRBD1. V lost 5 bases, J lost 4 bases, and 4 bases stayed unmatched. The CDR3 runs 14 residues. Germline V gene lookup returns CDR1 LNHDA and CDR2 SQIVND (reference sequence). The CDR3 protein is CASSPRTGGYGYTF. CDR3 nucleotide sequence: TGTGCCAGTAGTCCCAGGACAGGGGGCTATGGCTACACCTTC.

In DNA, the CDR3 is TGCAGCGTTGATAACAGGGCAGATGGCTACACCTTC. Translated, it gives CSVDNRADGYTF. The V call is TRBV29-1, the J call TRBJ1-2; tentative D call: TRBD1 (6 bases). This CDR3 is 12 amino acids long. CDR1 is SQVTM and CDR2 is ANQGSEA in the germline V gene. Trimming left V 3 bases short and J 6 bases short, with 11 bases between.

In this sample, this clone turned up once. The rearrangement links TRBV6-5 to TRBJ1-2; D not resolved. From germline, CDR1 is MNHEY and CDR2 SVGAGI. Trimming cost V 4 bases and J 4 bases, with 13 bases left between them. The CDR3 runs 14 residues. The CDR3 nucleotides read TGTGCCAGCAGTTCCCTCTCAGGCCTCTATGGCTACACCTTC. Translated, it gives CASSSLSGLYGYTF.

The chain links TRBV29-1 to TRBJ1-2; no reliable D call. Germline CDR1 and CDR2: SQVTM and ANQGSEA. Between the trimmed V and J ends, which lost 6 bases and 5 bases, there was a span of 19 bases. The CDR3 has 14 amino acids. CDR3: CSVPPGSWAYGYTF. The CDR3, as DNA: TGCAGCGTCCCCCCGGGGTCCTGGGCGTATGGCTACACCTTC.

The V gene is TRBV7-7, the J gene TRBJ2-1; possible D gene TRBD1, 6 bases. V lost 1 base to trimming and J lost 6 bases, with 10 bases between them. The length of the CDR3 is 14 residues. The germline CDR1 and CDR2 sequences are SSHAT and FNYEAQ (reference sequence). The CDR3 here is CASSLGQASNEQFF. The CDR3, as DNA: TGTGCCAGCAGCTTAGGACAGGCGAGCAATGAGCAGTTCTTC.

The rearrangement uses TRBV5-1 and TRBJ1-5; 7 positions match TRBD1. CDR1 is SGHRS, CDR2 YFSETQ, per germline. This CDR3 has 14 residues. With V trimmed by 3 bases and J by 0 bases, 0 bases remained unmatched. CDR3 loop: CASSWDSSNQPQHF. The DNA of the CDR3 is TGCGCCAGCAGCTGGGACAGTAGCAATCAGCCCCAGCATTTT.

V and J are TRBV10-3 and TRBJ1-2; D is perhaps TRBD1 (5 bases). With 3 bases removed from V and 6 bases from J, the gap between germline ends came to 14 bases. The germline gives CDR1 ENHRY, CDR2 SYGVKD. The CDR3 is made up of 14 amino acids. The CDR3 loop reads CAISDRGFTHGYTF. CDR3 in DNA: TGTGCCATCAGTGATAGGGGATTCACTCATGGCTACACCTTC.

Here the CDR3 reads CASGTRGPRYYEQYF. DNA of the CDR3: TGTGCCAGCGGTACGAGGGGGCCTCGGTACTACGAGCAGTACTTC. This chain connects TRBV6-5 to TRBJ2-7; 7 nucleotides match TRBD1. CDR3 length: 15 residues. Trimming took 8 bases from V and 3 from J; bases not matched to a gene: 13. Germline assignment: CDR1 MNHEY and CDR2 SVGAGI.

V gene TRBV18 combines with J gene TRBJ1-1; the match to TRBD1 covers 7 bases. Looked up from germline, CDR1 is KGHSH and CDR2 is LQKENI. The CDR3 consists of 16 residues. V lost 6 bases and J lost 5; bases outside the gene matches: 15. The CDR3 sequence is CASSPDRAPTRTEAFF. The CDR3 bases are TGTGCCAGCTCCCCTGACAGGGCCCCAACGAGGACTGAAGCTTTCTTT.

The rearrangement links TRBV9 to TRBJ2-6, with D possibly TRBD2 on 6 matching bases. V was clipped by 0 bases and J by 2 bases, with 6 bases between them. Per the germline V gene, CDR1 is SGDLS and CDR2 is YYNGEE. There are 15 residues in the CDR3. The chain's CDR3 is CASSVGGAGANVLTF. The CDR3 DNA reads TGTGCCAGCAGCGTAGGGGGGGCTGGGGCCAACGTCCTGACTTTC.

The chain uses TRBV5-6 and TRBJ1-1; perhaps TRBD1 as D (6 bases). Trimming cost V 5 bases and J 6 bases, with 14 bases left between them. The CDR3 spans 13 residues. The germline CDR1 and CDR2 sequences are SGHDT and YYEEEE. The CDR3: CASRRRGGPEAFF. CDR3 in DNA: TGTGCCAGCAGGCGCCGGGGGGGCCCTGAAGCTTTCTTT.

J is TRBJ1-4 and V is TRBV27; D might be TRBD1 (5 bases). Germline values: CDR1 MNHEY, CDR2 SMNVEV (reference sequence). The CDR3 length is 15 residues. Trimming left V 2 bases short and J 8 bases short, with 15 bases between. CDR3 amino acids: CASSLQGASWEKLFF. The CDR3 DNA is TGTGCCAGCAGTTTACAAGGGGCCAGCTGGGAAAAACTGTTTTTT.

This clone occurred a few times. The rearrangement joins TRBV18 to TRBJ1-5; possible D gene TRBD1, 5 bases. The V gene's germline CDR1 is KGHSH and CDR2 LQKENI. This CDR3 contains 14 residues. V was clipped by 5 bases and J by 4 bases, with 12 bases between them. In nucleotides, the CDR3 is TGTGCCAGCTCATCCCGGGACTGGAATCAGCCCCAGCATTTT. Residues: CASSSRDWNQPQHF.

This chain links TRBV5-4 with TRBJ2-7, with D possibly being TRBD1 (6 bases). Germline V gives CDR1 SGHNT, CDR2 YYREEE (reference sequence). Trimming shortened V by 0 bases and J by 6 bases, and 7 bases separated the two germline ends. The CDR3 covers 12 residues. The CDR3 coding sequence is TGTGCCAGCAGCTTGGGGGGGCGCGAGCAGTACTTC. Translated: CASSLGGREQYF.

The chain is built from TRBV4-3 and TRBJ2-7; TRBD1 aligns across 7 bases. The CDR3 has 15 residues. J gave up 3 bases and V 3 bases, and 8 bases lay outside the gene matches. The germline CDR1 and CDR2 sequences are LGHNA and YSLEER. The CDR3 sequence: CASSQETGSFYEQYF. The DNA of the CDR3 is TGCGCCAGCAGCCAGGAGACAGGGAGCTTCTACGAGCAGTACTTC.

The V call is TRBV6-5, the J call TRBJ2-7, with 12 bases matching TRBD2. Germline V gene lookup returns CDR1 MNHEY and CDR2 SVGAGI. With V trimmed by 0 bases and J by 4 bases, 4 bases remained unmatched. CDR3 length: 16 amino acids. In nucleotides, the CDR3 is TGTGCCAGCAGTTACTCCTTGACTAGCGGGGGATACGAGCAGTACTTC. Protein product: CASSYSLTSGGYEQYF.

The rearrangement uses TRBV5-1 and TRBJ2-7, with TRBD1 matching over 7 bases. The length of the CDR3 is 14 residues. From germline, CDR1 is SGHRS and CDR2 YFSETQ. J was trimmed by 2 bases and V by 4 bases; bases with no gene match: 6. The CDR3 DNA follows: TGCGCCAGCAGCCCCGGACAGGATCCCTACGAGCAGTACTTC. Its translation: CASSPGQDPYEQYF.

This sequence joins TRBV13 and TRBJ1-6, with 7 bases matching TRBD1. The CDR3 covers 15 residues. The V segment lost 5 bases and the J segment 4 bases; nucleotides outside the gene matches: 5. The germline V gene has CDR1 PRHDT and CDR2 FYEKMQ (reference sequence). In DNA, the CDR3 is TGTGCCAGCAGCCTCCGGGACAGTTATAATTCACCCCTCCACTTT. It is translated as CASSLRDSYNSPLHF.

This clone was recorded once. The rearrangement uses TRBV2 and TRBJ2-7; 7 nucleotides align to TRBD1. V shed 4 bases and J 2 bases; nucleotides not matched to a gene: 5. The CDR3 loop spans 14 amino acids. Germline V gene lookup returns CDR1 SNHLY and CDR2 FYNNEI. CDR3 bases: TGTGCCAGCAGTGGACAGGGTCTCCCCTACGAGCAGTACTTC. This gives the protein CASSGQGLPYEQYF.

The V and J genes are TRBV7-9 and TRBJ1-1, with D possibly matching TRBD1 (6 bases). The CDR3 consists of 14 residues. Per germline, CDR1 SEHNR and CDR2 FQNEAQ (reference sequence). V was pared by 10 bases and J by 1 base, with 16 bases between. CDR3 protein: CAITAEGQNTEAFF. In nucleotides, the CDR3 is TGTGCCATCACTGCTGAGGGACAGAACACTGAAGCTTTCTTT.

This clone has just a few counts. The rearrangement links TRBV27 to TRBJ1-4, with 11 bases matching TRBD1. Germline V gene data show CDR1 as MNHEY and CDR2 as SMNVEV (reference sequence). This CDR3 has 18 amino acids. The V and J ends lost 0 bases and 1 base, in that order; junction bases with no gene match: 4. The CDR3 sequence is CASSLSTGTGGTNEKLFF. CDR3 coding DNA: TGTGCCAGCAGTTTATCTACCGGGACAGGGGGAACTAATGAAAAACTGTTTTTT.

The rearrangement joins TRBV6-1 to TRBJ2-1; maybe TRBD1 (5 bases). The ends were cut back, 8 bases at V and 5 bases at J, with 16 bases in the middle. CDR1 is MNHNS and CDR2 is SASEGT in the germline V gene. CDR3 length equals 14 residues. CDR3 sequence (DNA): TGTGCCAGCCGTTATATGGGGCCGGACAATGAGCAGTTCTTC. It translates to CASRYMGPDNEQFF.

The rearrangement uses TRBV7-3 and TRBJ1-5, with D unresolved. CDR1 SGHTA and CDR2 FQGTGA come from the germline V gene. The CDR3 spans 12 residues. Trimming removed 2 bases at V and 6 bases at J, with 5 bases between. The CDR3 nucleotides are TGTGCCAGCAGCTTACCAGGTCAGCCCCAGCATTTT. The encoded protein is CASSLPGQPQHF.

The chain recombines TRBV28 with TRBJ2-2; D remains unclear. V lost 5 bases, J lost 0 bases, and 7 bases lay in between. CDR1 is MDHEN, CDR2 SYDVKM, per germline. The CDR3 is made up of 14 amino acids. The CDR3 here is CASSPSANTGELFF. CDR3 nucleotides: TGTGCCAGCAGTCCCAGCGCGAACACCGGGGAGCTGTTTTTT.

The rearrangement links TRBV4-2 to TRBJ1-5, with D perhaps TRBD1 (6 bases). CDR3 size: 16 residues. Between the trimmed V and J ends, which lost 0 bases and 3 bases, there was a span of 12 bases. Germline loops: CDR1 LGHNA, CDR2 YNFKEQ. As DNA, the CDR3 is TGTGCCAGCAGCCAAGATCCCGACAGGAACAATCAGCCCCAGCATTTT. Encoded protein: CASSQDPDRNNQPQHF.